The clone carrying this TCR beta chain was found many times. One junction end does not reproduce the germline sequence, and a read error may be involved. The data stem from a study of patients and donors after allogeneic stem cell transplantation. TCRdb re-called the RT-PCR reads through MiXCR, storing one row per CDR3 protein. The data contain approximately 410,000 distinct CDR3 sequences, about a sixth of them singletons. CDR3 length: 16 residues. Germline V gene data show CDR1 as DFQATT and CDR2 as SNEGSKA (reference sequence). The chain recombines TRBV20-1 with TRBJ2-1; D unresolved. The sample comprised blood, either unsorted or a sorted T cell fraction (not recorded which). The source of this sequence is a human donor who was either an allogeneic HSCT recipient or a stem cell or donor lymphocyte infusion donor (not recorded which). It is not recorded whose cells these are; they may come from a transplant donor. The DNA of the CDR3 is TGCAGTGCGAGAGGCCCCCTGGCCTACTCCTACAATGAGCAGTTCTTC. Its translation is CSARGPLAYSYNEQFF.